This TCR beta chain comes out of a study of regulatory T cells. Broader study findings: Regulatory T cells showed the strongest V-J pair restriction and V/J gene skewing among patient repertoires. Hydrophobic residues at CDR3 positions 6 and 7 were enriched in conventional CD4+ T cells of CD3G-deficient patients.

This clone came up a few times. Its specificity is not known. The PCR used 52 TRBV and 13 TRBJ primers. Sequencing used immunoSEQ multiplex PCR; TCRdb keeps in-frame clones, though not all of them. The sample includes about 35,000 clones, around nine tenths of them seen just once. Two CD3G-deficient patients had more severe autoimmunity; all had some. Patients aged 2 to 39 years had fewer naive T cells. Sorting split CD4+ cells into CD25-high CD127-low Tregs and CD25-low CD127-high conventional T cells. This CDR3 has 13 amino acids. V was clipped by 3 bases and J by 8 bases, with 11 bases between them. Germline lookup yields CDR1 MDHEN and CDR2 SYDVKM.

The sequence derives from a person aged 18 to 30 with CD3G deficiency. Sequences were obtained from conventional CD4+ T cells sorted from blood. The chain is built from TRBV28 and TRBJ1-5; D might be TRBD1 (5 bases). CDR3 residues: CASSFHRGEPQHF. In DNA, the CDR3 is TGTGCCAGCAGTTTTCACAGAGGGGAGCCCCAGCATTTT. The full variable domain, with the rest looked up from reference TRBV28 and TRBJ1-5, is DVKVTQSSRYLVKRTGEKVFLECVQDMDHENMFWYRQDPGLGLRLIYFSYDVKMKEKGDIPEGYSVSREKKERFSLILESASTNQTSMYLCASSFHRGEPQHFGDGTRLSIL.